The rows below give T cell receptor beta chains drawn from one sample of a study of blood T cell repertoires in COVID-19. The repertoire was sequenced with immunoSEQ multiplex PCR; TCRdb's copy has only in-frame clones and lacks some. Of about 15,000 clones in the sample, roughly 75% were seen once. Sequenced input: peripheral blood. The receptors here all came from a man aged 60-69 years with active or convalescent COVID-19. The CDR3 runs from the conserved cysteine through the conserved F or W. D genes are given only for firm matches. A clone size is listed for some rows: how often the clone was seen (once, few, many), or a class if it is expanded.

- | - | TRBJ1-5 | TRBV11-2 | CASSPQGGNQPQHF | TGTGCCAGCAGCCCCCAGGGAGGGAATCAGCCCCAGCATTTT
- | - | TRBJ2-2 | TRBV5-6 | CASRFRGGGTGELFF | TGTGCCAGCAGGTTCAGGGGCGGGGGCACCGGGGAGCTGTTTTTT
- | - | TRBJ2-3 | TRBV5-1 | CASSLSAGRTDTQYF | TGCGCCAGCAGCTTGTCGGCGGGCCGCACAGATACGCAGTATTTT
- | TRBD2 | TRBJ2-1 | TRBV9 | CASSFSGGPYNEQFF | TGTGCCAGCAGCTTTAGCGGGGGACCCTACAATGAGCAGTTCTTC
few | - | TRBJ1-2 | TRBV5-1 | CASSLGSGQSYGYTF | TGCGCCAGCAGCTTGGGGTCCGGACAGAGCTATGGCTACACCTTC
- | TRBD2 | TRBJ2-3 | TRBV24-1 | CATSDSGLAEVGDTQYF | TGTGCCACCAGTGATTCGGGACTAGCGGAGGTGGGAGATACGCAGTATTTT
- | - | TRBJ1-2 | TRBV7-9 | CASSRTENYGYTF | TGTGCCAGCAGCCGTACAGAGAACTATGGCTACACCTTC
- | - | TRBJ1-5 | TRBV3-1/TRBV3-2 | CASSQGQIVQPQHF | TGTGCCAGCAGCCAAGGACAGATCGTTCAGCCCCAGCATTTT
- | - | TRBJ1-6 | TRBV19 | CASTSPGSPLHF | TGTGCCAGTACCTCCCCGGGGTCACCCCTCCACTTT
- | TRBD2 | TRBJ2-3 | TRBV7-3 | CASSLLPGLAETDTQYF | TGTGCCAGCAGTCTACTTCCGGGACTAGCGGAAACAGATACGCAGTATTTT
- | TRBD2 | TRBJ2-3 | TRBV5-1 | CASSKGLAGPLGATDTQYF | TGCGCCAGCAGCAAGGGACTAGCGGGACCCCTTGGAGCCACAGATACGCAGTATTTT
- | - | TRBJ1-2 | TRBV3-1/TRBV3-2 | CASSPAGYGYTF | TGTGCCAGCTCCCCGGCAGGCTATGGCTACACCTTC
- | - | TRBJ1-1 | TRBV28 | CASSLGVRVEAFF | TGTGCCAGCAGTTTAGGGGTGCGGGTTGAAGCTTTCTTT
- | - | TRBJ1-1 | TRBV11-3 | CASRGQTNTEAFF | TGTGCCAGCAGAGGACAGACAAACACTGAAGCTTTCTTT
- | - | TRBJ1-5 | TRBV5-5 | CASSLLLNQPQHF | TGTGCCAGCAGCTTGTTACTGAATCAGCCCCAGCATTTT
- | - | TRBJ1-1 | TRBV20-1 | CSARAPRGAFF | TGCAGTGCTAGGGCCCCACGCGGAGCTTTCTTT
- | - | TRBJ1-5 | TRBV23-1 | CASSQLLGHRNNQPQHF | TGCGCCAGCAGTCAATTACTTGGTCACAGGAATAATCAGCCCCAGCATTTT
- | TRBD1 | TRBJ2-7 | TRBV6-5 | CASTRQGTDEQYF | TGTGCCAGCACCCGACAGGGAACGGACGAGCAGTACTTC
- | TRBD1 | TRBJ1-1 | TRBV29-1 | CSVQTGAAEAFF | TGCAGCGTTCAGACAGGGGCCGCTGAAGCTTTCTTT
- | - | TRBJ2-7 | TRBV4-1 | CASSQETSWIYEQYF | TGCGCCAGCAGCCAAGAAACTAGCTGGATCTACGAGCAGTACTTC
- | - | TRBJ1-5 | TRBV21-1 | CASSNSGKRSNQPQHF | TGTGCCAGCAGCAACTCAGGGAAGAGGAGCAATCAGCCCCAGCATTTT
once | - | TRBJ1-1 | TRBV29-1 | CSVPGKEGEAFF | TGCAGCGTTCCTGGCAAAGAGGGTGAAGCTTTCTTT
- | TRBD2 | TRBJ2-1 | TRBV28 | CASIIQGGSGRLNEQFF | TGTGCCAGCATTATCCAAGGGGGTAGCGGGAGGCTTAATGAGCAGTTCTTC
- | - | TRBJ1-4 | TRBV28 | CASSLLLGADEKLFF | TGTGCCAGCAGTTTACTTTTGGGGGCGGATGAAAAACTGTTTTTT
few | - | TRBJ2-2 | TRBV6-2/TRBV6-3 | CASSYRGEGELFF | TGTGCCAGCAGTTATCGTGGGGAGGGGGAGCTGTTTTTT
- | TRBD1 | TRBJ1-2 | TRBV3-1/TRBV3-2 | CASSQPEGQGAFGYTF | TGTGCCAGCAGCCAACCCGAGGGACAGGGGGCTTTTGGCTACACCTTC
- | - | TRBJ2-7 | TRBV11-2 | CASSVGAYEQYF | TGTGCCAGCAGTGTAGGGGCCTACGAGCAGTACTTC
- | - | TRBJ2-6 | TRBV6-2/TRBV6-3 | CASSRGVSTLPESNVLTF | TGTGCCAGCAGTCGCGGCGTATCGACTCTTCCCGAATCCAACGTCCTGACTTTC
few | TRBD2 | TRBJ2-7 | TRBV11-2 | CASSFSGGADEQYF | TGTGCCAGCAGCTTTAGCGGGGGGGCCGACGAGCAGTACTTC
- | - | TRBJ2-5 | TRBV29-1 | CSVEVGAQETQYF | TGCAGCGTTGAAGTGGGGGCCCAAGAGACCCAGTACTTC
- | TRBD1 | TRBJ2-1 | TRBV19 | CASSSLDRGFYNEQFF | TGTGCCAGTAGTTCCCTGGACAGGGGGTTCTACAATGAGCAGTTCTTC
- | TRBD1 | TRBJ2-7 | TRBV5-1 | CASSSGRWAGGVHEQYF | TGCGCCAGCAGCTCGGGCCGGTGGGCAGGGGGCGTCCACGAGCAGTACTTC
- | TRBD1 | TRBJ1-4 | TRBV6-2/TRBV6-3 | CASSYWDRAEKLFF | TGTGCCAGCAGTTACTGGGACAGGGCTGAAAAACTGTTTTTT
- | - | TRBJ2-3 | TRBV6-7 | CASTWTLRLAKEDTQYF | TGTGCCAGCACCTGGACCCTACGGCTAGCAAAGGAAGATACGCAGTATTTT
few | - | TRBJ2-1 | TRBV9 | CASSVSGQTYNEQFF | TGTGCCAGCAGCGTATCGGGACAAACCTACAATGAGCAGTTCTTC
once | - | TRBJ1-1 | TRBV3-1/TRBV3-2 | CASSQNYRVDTEAFF | TGTGCCAGCAGCCAAAATTACAGGGTGGACACTGAAGCTTTCTTT
- | - | TRBJ2-1 | TRBV5-4 | CASSLDSPGNEQFF | TGTGCCAGCAGCTTGGATAGTCCGGGCAATGAGCAGTTCTTC
- | - | TRBJ2-6 | TRBV5-4 | CAMQLDRQEANVLTF | TGTGCCATGCAACTAGACAGGCAAGAGGCCAACGTCCTGACTTTC
- | - | TRBJ2-7 | TRBV6-6 | CASSYSSRSSYEQYF | TGTGCCAGCAGTTACTCAAGTCGGAGCTCCTACGAGCAGTACTTC
- | - | TRBJ2-4 | TRBV9 | CASSPRTDTKNIQYF | TGTGCCAGCAGCCCGCGGACAGATACCAAAAACATTCAGTACTTC
- | - | TRBJ2-3 | TRBV7-9 | CASSLDGSDTDTQYF | TGTGCCAGCAGCTTAGATGGTAGCGACACAGATACGCAGTATTTT
few | - | TRBJ2-5 | TRBV6-5 | CASSPRDWGQETQYF | TGTGCCAGCAGTCCCCGGGACTGGGGCCAAGAGACCCAGTACTTC
- | TRBD1 | TRBJ1-2 | TRBV28 | CASSLPQGAMGYTF | TGTGCCAGCAGTTTACCACAGGGGGCGATGGGCTACACCTTC
few | - | TRBJ2-2 | TRBV18 | CASSPNSRTGELFF | TGTGCCAGCTCACCTAACAGCCGGACCGGGGAGCTGTTTTTT
- | TRBD1 | TRBJ1-1 | TRBV11-2 | CASRSAGQGVMNTEAFF | TGTGCCAGCAGGTCAGCGGGACAGGGGGTCATGAACACTGAAGCTTTCTTT
- | TRBD2 | TRBJ2-5 | TRBV4-1 | CASSRLTSQRGQETQYF | TGCGCCAGCAGCCGACTGACTAGCCAGCGGGGTCAAGAGACCCAGTACTTC
once | TRBD1 | TRBJ2-3 | TRBV6-6 | CASAGTGSTDTQYF | TGTGCCTCGGCCGGGACAGGGTCCACAGATACGCAGTATTTT
- | - | TRBJ1-1 | TRBV27 | CASRPQGNTEAFF | TGTGCCAGCAGACCCCAGGGTAACACTGAAGCTTTCTTT
- | TRBD1 | TRBJ1-3 | TRBV19 | CASSPPDRARNTIYF | TGTGCCAGTAGCCCCCCCGACAGGGCTAGAAACACCATATATTTT
- | - | TRBJ1-2 | TRBV19 | CASSTQTGLTPLDGYTF | TGTGCCAGTAGTACCCAGACAGGTTTAACGCCCCTGGATGGCTACACCTTC
- | TRBD2 | TRBJ2-2 | TRBV6-5 | CASAGVSGHGELFF | TGTGCCTCAGCGGGAGTTAGCGGACACGGGGAGCTGTTTTTT
once | TRBD2 | TRBJ2-1 | TRBV2 | CASKNRASGSFGEQFF | TGTGCCAGCAAAAATCGGGCTAGCGGGAGTTTCGGTGAGCAGTTCTTC
- | - | TRBJ1-1 | TRBV29-1 | CRAKPYADTEAFF | TGCAGGGCCAAACCGTACGCGGACACTGAAGCTTTCTTT
- | - | TRBJ1-1 | TRBV6-5 | CASTRGSGNTEAFF | TGTGCCAGCACGCGGGGGTCTGGGAACACTGAAGCTTTCTTT